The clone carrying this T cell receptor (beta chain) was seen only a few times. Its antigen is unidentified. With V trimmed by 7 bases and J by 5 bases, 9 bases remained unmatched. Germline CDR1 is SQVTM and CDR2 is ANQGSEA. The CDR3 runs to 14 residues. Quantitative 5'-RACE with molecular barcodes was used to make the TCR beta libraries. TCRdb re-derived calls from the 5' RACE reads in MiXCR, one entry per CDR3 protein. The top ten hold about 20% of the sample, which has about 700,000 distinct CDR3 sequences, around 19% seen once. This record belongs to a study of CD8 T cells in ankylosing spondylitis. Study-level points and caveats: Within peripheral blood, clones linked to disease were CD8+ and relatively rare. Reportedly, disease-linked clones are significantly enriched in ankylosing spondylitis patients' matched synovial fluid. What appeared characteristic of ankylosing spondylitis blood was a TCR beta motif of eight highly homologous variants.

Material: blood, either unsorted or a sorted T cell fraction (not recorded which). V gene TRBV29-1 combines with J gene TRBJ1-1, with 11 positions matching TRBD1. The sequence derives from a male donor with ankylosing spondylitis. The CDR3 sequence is CSAGQGAHYTEAFF. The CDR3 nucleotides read TGCAGCGCCGGACAGGGGGCGCATTATACTGAAGCTTTCTTT. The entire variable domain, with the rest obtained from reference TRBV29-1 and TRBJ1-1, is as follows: SAVISQKPSRDICQRGTSLTIQCQVDSQVTMMFWYRQQPGQSLTLIATANQGSEATYESGFVIDKFPISRPNLTFSTLTVSNMSPEDSSIYLCSAGQGAHYTEAFFGQGTRLTVV.